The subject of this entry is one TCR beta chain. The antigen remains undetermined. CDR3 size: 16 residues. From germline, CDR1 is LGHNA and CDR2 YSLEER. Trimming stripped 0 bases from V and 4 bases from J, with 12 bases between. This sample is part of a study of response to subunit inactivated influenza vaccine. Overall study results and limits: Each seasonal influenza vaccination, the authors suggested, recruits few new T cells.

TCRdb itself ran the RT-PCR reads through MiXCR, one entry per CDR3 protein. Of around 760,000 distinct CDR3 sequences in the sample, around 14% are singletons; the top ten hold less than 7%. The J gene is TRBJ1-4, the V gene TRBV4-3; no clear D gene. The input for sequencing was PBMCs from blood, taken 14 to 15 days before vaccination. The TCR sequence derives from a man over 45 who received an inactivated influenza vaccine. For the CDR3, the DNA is TGCGCCAGCAGCCAAGATCATCGGGCCGATAATGAAAAACTGTTTTTT. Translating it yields CASSQDHRADNEKLFF.